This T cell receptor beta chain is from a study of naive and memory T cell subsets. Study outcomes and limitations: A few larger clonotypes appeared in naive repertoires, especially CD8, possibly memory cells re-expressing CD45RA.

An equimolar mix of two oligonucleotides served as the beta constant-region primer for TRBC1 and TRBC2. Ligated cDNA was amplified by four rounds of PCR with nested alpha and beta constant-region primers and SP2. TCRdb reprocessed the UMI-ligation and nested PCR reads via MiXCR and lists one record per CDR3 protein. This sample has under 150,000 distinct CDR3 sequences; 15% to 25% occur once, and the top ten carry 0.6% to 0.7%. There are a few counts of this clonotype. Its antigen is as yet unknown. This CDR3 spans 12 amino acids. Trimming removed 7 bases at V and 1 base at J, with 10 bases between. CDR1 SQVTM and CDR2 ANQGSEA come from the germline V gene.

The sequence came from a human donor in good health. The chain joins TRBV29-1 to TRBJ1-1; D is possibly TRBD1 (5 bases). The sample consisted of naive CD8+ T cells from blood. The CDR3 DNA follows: TGCAGCGCCGGACAATGGAACACTGAAGCTTTCTTT. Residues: CSAGQWNTEAFF.